This T cell receptor (beta chain) was identified in a study of blood T cells in healthy people across ages. Alongside a J-beta primer mix, a sample-barcoded 5' primer served in a second PCR lasting roughly 7 to 12 cycles. Per-sample output comprised a minimum of 2.5 million paired-end reads containing CDR3. TCRdb reanalysed the 5' RACE reads using MiXCR and keeps one entry per CDR3 protein. Of around 940,000 distinct CDR3 sequences in the sample, approximately 50% were seen once. Regarding the study as a whole: Researchers deemed the diversity estimates from one million T cells underestimates. Older age coincided with a roughly linear decline in TCR beta diversity per million T cells. Lack of knowledge of donor CMV status possibly confounded expanded clonotype changes.

In regard to this clonotype: Its specificity is not known.

The specimen sequenced was blood. This sequence was found in a woman aged 55-70 years in good health.

The CDR3 DNA sequence: TGTGCCAGCAGCAAAGAACGAACAGGAGACCAAGAGACCCAGTACTTC. As protein: CASSKERTGDQETQYF. The rearrangement links TRBV21-1 to TRBJ2-5; TRBD1 is the table's D call, not checked against the DNA. TRBV21-1 has pseudogene status. The CDR3 covers 16 residues.